This passage covers 9 T cell receptor beta chains from one sample sequenced in a study of T cells in Graves' hyperthyroidism and ophthalmopathy. Template material for amplifying TCR beta CDR3 regions consisted of RNA transcripts. The HTBI primer set was used in a first-round RT-PCR of the TCR CDR3. TCRdb called the multiplex PCR reads again in MiXCR, with one record for every CDR3 protein. The sample lists about 410,000 distinct CDR3 sequences, about 15% seen once, with 15% to 20% in the top ten. Source material: blood. The receptors come from a woman aged 30 to 39 with Graves' ophthalmopathy.

This clonotype was seen ten or more times. The rearrangement links TRBV11-3 to TRBJ2-2; 8 positions match TRBD1. V trimming: 5 bases; J trimming: 4 bases; junction bases outside the gene matches: 0. The CDR3 is made up of 13 amino acids. Germline-derived CDR1 and CDR2 are SGHNT and YENEEA. CDR3 bases: TGTGCCAGCAGCACAGGGGGCACCGGGGAGCTGTTTTTT. Protein: CASSTGGTGELFF.

Concerning this clonotype: A much larger clone is a single base away; this may be a read error. This chain uses TRBV3-1 with TRBJ2-5; D is unclear. CDR3 length: 15 residues. Germline V CDR1 and CDR2: LGHDT, YNNKEL (reference sequence). The CDR3 is CASSTLVRHQESQYF. CDR3 DNA sequence: TGTGCCAGCAGTACTTTGGTTAGACATCAAGAGTCCCAGTACTTC.

The CDR3 DNA sequence: TGCGCCAGCAGCCAAGTCCCGGGGGGCAGGGCATACAATGAGCAGTTCTTC. The encoded protein is CASSQVPGGRAYNEQFF. The genes are TRBV4-1 and TRBJ2-1, with TRBD2 as a possible D gene (7 bases). The germline V gene has CDR1 MGHRA and CDR2 YSYEKL. V shed 1 base and J shed 4 bases, with 17 bases lying between them. The CDR3 runs 17 residues.

This clonotype has a count of ten or more. This chain joins TRBV30 and TRBJ1-2, with unresolved D. CDR3 size: 10 residues. Germline V gives CDR1 GTSNPN, CDR2 SVGIG (reference sequence). Trimming removed 1 base from V and 8 bases from J, with 5 bases in between. The CDR3 DNA is TGTGCCTGGAGTGGAGGAGGCTACACCTTC. This sequence encodes CAWSGGGYTF.

V gene TRBV7-9 combines with J gene TRBJ2-3; TRBD2 agrees at 11 bases. V gave up 2 bases and J gave up 5 bases; unmatched junction bases: 9. Germline V gene lookup returns CDR1 SEHNR and CDR2 FQNEAQ (reference sequence). The CDR3 has 17 residues. The CDR3 DNA reads as TGTGCCAGCAGCTTAAGTCGACTAGCGGGGAATTTAGATACGCAGTATTTT. This gives the protein CASSLSRLAGNLDTQYF.

This clonotype was counted at least ten times. The J gene is TRBJ1-1, the V gene TRBV5-1; TRBD1 is a possible D gene (5 bases). The germline V gene has CDR1 SGHRS and CDR2 YFSETQ. Trimming cost V 0 bases and J 4 bases, with 10 bases left between them. The CDR3 runs 14 residues. DNA of the CDR3: TGCGCCAGCAGCTTGGCCTTTGGGGGCACTGAAGCTTTCTTT. Translation gives CASSLAFGGTEAFF.

Notes on this clonotype: One junction end disagrees with the germline gene, perhaps due to a read error. The CDR3 spells CASSQVWGGRNTEAFF. The CDR3 region has the DNA TGTGCCAGCAGTCAAGTATGGGGGGGCAGGAACACTGAAGCTTTCTTT. V is TRBV3-1 and J is TRBJ1-1; TRBD1 might be the D (6 bases). This CDR3 spans 16 amino acids. The germline V gene encodes CDR1 LGHDT and CDR2 YNNKEL (reference sequence).

This clonotype has a handful of counts. This clone may be a read error of a much larger clone one base away. V usage is TRBV20-1 and J usage is TRBJ2-1, with TRBD2 matching 10 bases. V shed 3 bases and J 11 bases; nucleotides not matched to a gene: 7. The CDR3 is 13 amino acids. The germline CDR1 and CDR2 sequences are DFQATT and SNEGSKA (reference sequence). In nucleotides, the CDR3 is TGCAGTGCTAGTCGCCTAGCGGGGGTCAAGCAGTTCTTC. Protein product: CSASRLAGVKQFF.

This clonotype was detected many times. The chain recombines TRBV18 with TRBJ1-1; D ambiguous. The germline gives CDR1 KGHSH, CDR2 LQKENI. The CDR3 runs 13 residues. Trimming cost V 2 bases and J 7 bases, with 11 bases left between them. The CDR3 nucleotides read TGTGCCAGCTCACCATATAACTGGGGTGAAGCTTTCTTT. This codes for CASSPYNWGEAFF.